The next 13 T cell receptor beta chains were all read from a single sample in a study of cytomegalovirus exposure and HLA in healthy donors. Primers: 60 Vbeta forward and 13 Jbeta reverse. Libraries were prepared by immunoSEQ multiplex PCR; TCRdb keeps only in-frame clonotypes and omits some of them. The sample records tens of thousands of clones, roughly 80% being singletons. The specimen sequenced was PBMCs. The receptor set was obtained from a woman between 40 and 55 years old in good health and CMV-seropositive.

The CDR3 loop is CASSIEPVNSYEQYF. The CDR3 DNA reads as TGTGCCAGCAGTATTGAACCGGTCAACTCCTACGAGCAGTACTTC. The V gene is TRBV7-2, the J gene TRBJ2-7, with unresolved D. The CDR3 has 15 residues. V was clipped by 6 bases and J by 0 bases, with 15 bases between them. CDR1 and CDR2 from the germline V gene are SGHTA and FQGNSA.

The V and J genes are TRBV5-8 and TRBJ1-2, with D perhaps TRBD1 (5 bases). The V and J ends lost 5 bases and 3 bases respectively, with 17 bases between them. CDR1 is SGHTS and CDR2 is YDEGEE in the germline V gene. This CDR3 has 15 amino acids. The CDR3 DNA follows: TGTGCCAGCAGACCGACAGAACGCTTGCACTATGGCTACACCTTC. It specifies CASRPTERLHYGYTF.

V is TRBV6-5 and J is TRBJ2-1, with D tentatively TRBD2 (6 bases). Trimming removed 8 bases at V and 7 bases at J, with 9 bases between. The CDR3 totals 11 residues. Germline V gene sequence: CDR1 MNHEY, CDR2 SVGAGI. This chain's CDR3 is CASSGGNEQFF. The CDR3, as DNA: TGTGCCAGCTCCGGAGGGAATGAGCAGTTCTTC.

This clone was picked up a small number of times. The chain has TRBV7-9 and TRBJ1-2; D not resolved. V shed 2 bases and J shed 4 bases, with 14 bases lying between them. Germline V gene lookup returns CDR1 SEHNR and CDR2 FQNEAQ (reference sequence). This CDR3 is built from 15 residues. The CDR3 DNA is TGTGCCAGCAGCTTAACGGAGGACCGGGGCTATGGCTACACCTTC. This sequence encodes CASSLTEDRGYGYTF.

The chain combines TRBV4-2 with TRBJ2-5, with 8 bases lining up with TRBD1. TRBJ2-7 explains the end of the DNA better; the J call may be wrong. CDR3 length: 16 residues. CDR1 and CDR2 (germline): LGHNA, YNFKEQ. CDR3 loop: CASSQGAGGTGYEQYF. DNA of the CDR3: TGTGCCAGCAGCCAAGGAGCAGGGGGCACTGGCTACGAGCAGTACTTC.

This clone is a singleton in its sample. The CDR3 reads CASSLNPAGRDEQYF. As DNA, the CDR3 is TGTGCCAGCAGCTTAAATCCAGCGGGGAGGGACGAGCAGTACTTC. The chain has TRBV7-3 and TRBJ2-7, with 7 nucleotides matching TRBD2. The V gene's germline CDR1 is SGHTA and CDR2 FQGTGA. Trimming cost V 1 base and J 5 bases; bases outside gene matches: 8. There are 15 residues in the CDR3.

V usage is TRBV6-1 and J usage is TRBJ1-2; TRBD1 matches at 10 bases. The junction had 9 bases not matched to a gene; V was cut back by 10 bases and J by 4 bases. Germline V gene sequence: CDR1 MNHNS, CDR2 SASEGT. This CDR3 is built from 14 residues. Written as DNA, the CDR3 is TGTGCCACCTCCCGGGACAGGGGACCCTATGGCTACACCTTC. Protein: CATSRDRGPYGYTF.

The J gene is TRBJ1-2, the V gene TRBV19, with 9 bases matching TRBD1. V dropped 10 bases and J dropped 0; count of bases not matched to a gene: 6. Germline CDR1 is LNHDA and CDR2 is SQIVND (reference sequence). The CDR3 has 14 amino acids. This CDR3 reads CATTQGAANYGYTF. In nucleotides, the CDR3 is TGTGCCACAACACAGGGGGCCGCTAACTATGGCTACACCTTC.

The chain uses TRBV21-1 and TRBJ1-2. TRBV21-1 is a documented pseudogene. This CDR3 contains 15 residues. The CDR3 reads CASSVESRDNYGYTF. For the CDR3, the DNA is TGTGCCAGCAGCGTTGAATCACGGGATAACTATGGCTACACCTTC.

Concerning this clone itself: At one end the junction does not follow the germline gene, possibly because of a read error. V is TRBV7-9 and J is TRBJ1-2; no firm D call. This CDR3 is 13 amino acids long. Germline CDR1 is SEHNR and CDR2 is FQNEAQ (reference sequence). The CDR3 sequence: CSSSPMKGGGYTF. DNA for the CDR3: TGTTCCAGCAGCCCCATGAAGGGAGGGGGCTACACCTTC.

This clone was seen a few times. The genes are TRBV7-9 and TRBJ2-2, with 9 bases that match TRBD1. Trimming at V came to 3 bases and at J to 4 bases, leaving 9 bases not matched to a gene. This CDR3 spans 17 amino acids. Per germline, CDR1 SEHNR and CDR2 FQNEAQ (reference sequence). DNA for the CDR3: TGTGCCAGCAGCTTGGACAGGGGCCCCCAGGGCACCGGGGAGCTGTTTTTT. Amino acids: CASSLDRGPQGTGELFF.

This clone was seen a single time. V gene TRBV19 combines with J gene TRBJ2-7, with 7 bases matching TRBD1. The CDR3 length is 15 residues. Germline CDR1 and CDR2: LNHDA and SQIVND (reference sequence). The CDR3 loop is CATKLRTGAFYEQYF. CDR3 DNA: TGTGCAACTAAACTCAGGACAGGAGCCTTCTACGAGCAGTACTTC.

A note on this clone: At one of its ends the junction is not consistent with the germline gene, which may arise from a read error. This sample includes further DNA sequences coding for the same CDR3. The rearrangement uses TRBV11-2 and TRBJ2-3; D remains ambiguous. The CDR3 sequence is 11 residues long. Per the germline V gene, CDR1 is SGHAT and CDR2 is FQNNGV. The CDR3 region is CASSQADTQYF. CDR3 sequence (DNA): TGCGCCAGCAGCCAAGCGGATACGCAGTATTTT.